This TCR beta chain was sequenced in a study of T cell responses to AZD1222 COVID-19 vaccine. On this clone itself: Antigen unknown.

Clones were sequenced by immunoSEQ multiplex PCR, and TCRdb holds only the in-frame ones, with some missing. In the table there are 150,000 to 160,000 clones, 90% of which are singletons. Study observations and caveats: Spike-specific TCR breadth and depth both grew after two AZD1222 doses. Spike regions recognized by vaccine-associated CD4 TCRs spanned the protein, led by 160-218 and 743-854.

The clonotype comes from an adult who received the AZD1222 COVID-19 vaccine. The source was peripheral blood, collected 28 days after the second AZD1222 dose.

In DNA, the CDR3 is TGTGCCAGCAGTTGGGGGCCCGGGCTGGCCTACGAGCAGTACTTC. Translation gives CASSWGPGLAYEQYF. The chain has TRBV6-5 and TRBJ2-7, with D maybe TRBD1 (6 bases). Trimming left V 4 bases short and J 2 bases short, with 15 bases between. The V gene's germline CDR1 is MNHEY and CDR2 SVGAGI. There are 15 residues in the CDR3.